A selection of T cell receptor beta chains follows, all from one sample in a study of blood T cell repertoires in COVID-19. The data were produced by immunoSEQ multiplex PCR, yet TCRdb's version contains in-frame clones alone and is incomplete. The sample records a few hundred thousand clones, around nine tenths being singletons. Sequenced sample: PBMCs or T cells enriched from blood (not recorded which). The origin of the receptors is a woman younger than 45 who had recovered from COVID-19. CDR3s include the opening cysteine and the closing phenylalanine or tryptophan. Fields, in order: clone size, D gene, V gene, J gene, CDR3 DNA, CDR3 protein. The D gene is left open where the match is weak. Not all rows give a size; the values are once, few, many and, for expanded clones, a class.

>.|TRBD1|TRBV5-1|TRBJ1-5
TGCGCCAGCAGAGGACAGGACAATCAGCCCCAGCATTTT
CASRGQDNQPQHF
>.|TRBD2|TRBV5-1|TRBJ2-7
TGCGCCAGCAGCCCGGGGCTAGCGGGGCCAGACTCCTACGAGCAGTACTTC
CASSPGLAGPDSYEQYF
>.|.|TRBV7-6|TRBJ2-3
TGTGCCAGCAGTTCCATCGGGACAGATACGCAGTATTTT
CASSSIGTDTQYF
>once|.|TRBV19|TRBJ1-1
TGTGCCAGTAGTATACCAGGGAAGGACACTGAAGCTTTCTTT
CASSIPGKDTEAFF
>.|TRBD1|TRBV5-6|TRBJ1-2
TGTGCCAGCAGCAAAGGGGACAGGCCTCCTAACTATGGCTACACCTTC
CASSKGDRPPNYGYTF
>.|.|TRBV24-1|TRBJ1-2
TGTGCCACCAGTGATGCCGGGACACCGGTTGGCTACACCTTC
CATSDAGTPVGYTF
>.|TRBD2|TRBV5-1|TRBJ2-7
TGCGCCAGCAGCTTATCACTAGCGGGGAACTCCTACGAGCAGTACTTC
CASSLSLAGNSYEQYF
>.|.|TRBV19|TRBJ1-1
TGTGCCAGTAGTCAACTCCAGGGAAGCCGAAACACTGAAGCTTTCTTT
CASSQLQGSRNTEAFF
>.|.|TRBV7-9|TRBJ2-7
TGTGCCAGCAGCCCCCCATCCGGACTGGTCGAGCAGTACTTC
CASSPPSGLVEQYF
>.|.|TRBV30|TRBJ1-4
TGTGCCTGGAGCACCGGGTGGGAGAATGAAAAACTGTTTTTT
CAWSTGWENEKLFF
>.|.|TRBV12-3/TRBV12-4|TRBJ1-1
TGTGCCAGCAGTTCCCAGGGGAACACTGAAGCTTTCTTT
CASSSQGNTEAFF
>.|TRBD1|TRBV6-5|TRBJ1-2
TGTGCCAGCACCCCAGGGGACAGATCTAACTATGGCTACACCTTC
CASTPGDRSNYGYTF
>.|.|TRBV2|TRBJ1-4
TGTGCCAGCAGTAGACAGGAAAAACTGTTTTTT
CASSRQEKLFF
>.|.|TRBV7-3|TRBJ1-1
TGTGCCAGCAGCTTAACGGGGGCAGGGGAAGCTTTCTTT
CASSLTGAGEAFF
>.|TRBD2|TRBV7-9|TRBJ2-5
TGTGCCAGCAGCTCCCGGACTAGCGGGGTCGATCGGGAGACCCAGTACTTC
CASSSRTSGVDRETQYF
>.|.|TRBV7-9|TRBJ1-5
TGTGCCAGCAGCCCAGTAGGGACACCAAATCAGCCCCAGCATTTT
CASSPVGTPNQPQHF
>.|TRBD2|TRBV5-8|TRBJ2-5
TGTGCCAGCAGTTCACTAGCGGGGGGGGAGACCCAGTACTTC
CASSSLAGGETQYF
>.|.|TRBV7-2|TRBJ1-1
TGTGCCAGCAGCTTATCCCTGCGTAAAGCTTTCTTT
CASSLSLRKAFF
>.|.|TRBV7-9|TRBJ1-1
TGTGCCAGCAGCCTGGGAGGAGGGCCTGGAACTGAAGCTTTCTTT
CASSLGGGPGTEAFF